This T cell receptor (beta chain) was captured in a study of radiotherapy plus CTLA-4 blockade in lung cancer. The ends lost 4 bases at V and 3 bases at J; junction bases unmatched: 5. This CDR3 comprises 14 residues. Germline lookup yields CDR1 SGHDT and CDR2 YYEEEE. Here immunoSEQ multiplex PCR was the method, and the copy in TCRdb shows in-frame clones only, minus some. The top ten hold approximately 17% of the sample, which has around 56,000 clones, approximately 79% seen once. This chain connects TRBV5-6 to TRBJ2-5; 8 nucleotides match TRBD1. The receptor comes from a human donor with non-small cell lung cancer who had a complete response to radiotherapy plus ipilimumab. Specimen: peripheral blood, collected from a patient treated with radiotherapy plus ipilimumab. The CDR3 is CASSPSDREETQYF. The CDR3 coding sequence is TGTGCCAGCAGCCCTTCGGACAGGGAAGAGACCCAGTACTTC.